These T cell receptor beta chains were read from a single sample in a study of early T cells in non-severe SARS-CoV-2 infection. TCRdb passed the 5' RACE reads through MiXCR, listing each CDR3 protein once. The profile shows around 99,000 distinct CDR3 sequences, over 15% of them singletons. Sequencing was performed on whole blood, taken at baseline. The source of these receptors is an adult who was a healthcare worker with PCR-confirmed SARS-CoV-2 infection or an uninfected control (not recorded which). Both conserved end residues are part of each CDR3. Fields, in order: clone size, D gene, J gene, V gene, CDR3 DNA, CDR3 protein. D genes are given only for firm matches. Only part of the rows carry a size: once, few, many, or a class if the clone is expanded.

>few|TRBD1|TRBJ1-1|TRBV4-3
TGCGCCAGCAGCCAACAGGACAGGGGGAACACTGAAGCTTTCTTT
CASSQQDRGNTEAFF
>few|-|TRBJ2-6|TRBV19
TGTGCCAGTAGTCCCATCGGGGACGTTAGGGCCAACGTCCTGACTTTC
CASSPIGDVRANVLTF
>few|-|TRBJ2-3|TRBV6-2/TRBV6-3
TGTGCCAGCAGTTCCGGACGGGAGTCAGATACGCAGTATTTT
CASSSGRESDTQYF
>-|-|TRBJ2-5|TRBV20-1
TGCAGTGCACGGATTACTAGGGCCCAAGAGACCCAGTACTTC
CSARITRAQETQYF
>-|-|TRBJ2-2|TRBV7-2
TGTGCCAGCAGCCGGGACCTAACAGCGAACACCGGGGAGCTGTTTTTT
CASSRDLTANTGELFF
>many|TRBD1|TRBJ2-5|TRBV13
TGTGCCAGCAGCTTCAACAGGGGGCGAGAGACCCAGTACTTC
CASSFNRGRETQYF
>few|-|TRBJ1-6|TRBV7-2
TGTGCCAGCAGCTTAGTCAGGGGAGAATCACCCCTCCACTTT
CASSLVRGESPLHF
>-|TRBD2|TRBJ2-1|TRBV6-9
TGTGCCAGCAGTTATTCCCGACTAGCGGGAGTTCACGAGCAGTTCTTC
CASSYSRLAGVHEQFF
>-|-|TRBJ2-1|TRBV24-1
TGTGCCACCAGTGATTTGCGGGAGAACAACAATGAGCAGTTCTTC
CATSDLRENNNEQFF
>once|-|TRBJ2-2|TRBV12-3/TRBV12-4
TGTGCCAGCAGCCTGGATAGGGTAGCGGTAACCGGGGAGCTGTTTTTT
CASSLDRVAVTGELFF
>-|-|TRBJ1-4|TRBV5-1
TGCGCCAGCAGCCTTGGACAGCACAATGAAAAACTGTTTTTT
CASSLGQHNEKLFF
>-|-|TRBJ2-5|TRBV28
TGTGCCAGCAGGGACAGTTACCAAGAGACCCAGTACTTC
CASRDSYQETQYF
>-|TRBD1|TRBJ1-1|TRBV12-3/TRBV12-4
TGTGCCAGCACTAAGGGGCAGGGGGTAAGCTTTGCTGAAGCTTTCTTT
CASTKGQGVSFAEAFF
>-|-|TRBJ1-1|TRBV6-1
TGTGCCAGCAGTGAAGGAGACAGGCAAGCTTTCTTT
CASSEGDRQAFF
>-|-|TRBJ2-5|TRBV24-1
TGTGCCACCAGTGATGGCCCCCGAAAGGGAGAGACCCAGTACTTC
CATSDGPRKGETQYF
>few|-|TRBJ2-3|TRBV10-3
TGTGCCATCAGTGAGTCGGCTATCACCCGCACAGATACGCAGTATTTT
CAISESAITRTDTQYF
>-|-|TRBJ2-3|TRBV2
TGTGCCAGCAGTGGGACGGGAGATGCACAAGATACGCAGTATTTT
CASSGTGDAQDTQYF
>many|TRBD2|TRBJ2-1|TRBV12-3/TRBV12-4
TGTGCCAGCAGTTTTGGACTAGCGGGAGGCAATGAGCAGTTCTTC
CASSFGLAGGNEQFF
>-|-|TRBJ2-3|TRBV3-1
TGTGCCAGCAGCCCCAGAGGAGCAGATACGCAGTATTTT
CASSPRGADTQYF
>-|TRBD1|TRBJ2-5|TRBV3-1
TGTGCCAGCAGCCGGAGACAGGGCCAAGAGACCCAGTACTTC
CASSRRQGQETQYF
>-|-|TRBJ2-1|TRBV28
TGTGCCAGCAGTTTAGTTCGCTCGGGCAATGAGCAGTTCTTC
CASSLVRSGNEQFF
>-|TRBD1|TRBJ2-7|TRBV6-1
TGTGCCAGCAGTGAAGTTGGACAGGGATACGAGCAGTACTTC
CASSEVGQGYEQYF
>-|-|TRBJ1-2|TRBV20-1
TGCAGTGCCGACTCGAGGAACTACTATGGCTACACCTTC
CSADSRNYYGYTF
>few|-|TRBJ2-3|TRBV20-1
TGCAGTGCTTTCAGAACTCGTAGTATCACAGATACGCAGTATTTT
CSAFRTRSITDTQYF
>few|-|TRBJ2-7|TRBV12-3/TRBV12-4
TGTGCCAGCCGACTCGATTTGGCCGAGCAGTACTTC
CASRLDLAEQYF
>many|TRBD2|TRBJ2-7|TRBV6-2/TRBV6-3
TGTGCCAGCAGTCCAGCGGGAGGAGTTTCCGAGCAGTACTTC
CASSPAGGVSEQYF
>few|-|TRBJ2-3|TRBV2
TGTGCCAGTCGTCAGACCCCGGATACGCAGTATTTT
CASRQTPDTQYF
>-|-|TRBJ2-7|TRBV12-3/TRBV12-4
TGTGCCAGCAGTCCTGGGACTGCCCTGCGCGAGCAGTACTTC
CASSPGTALREQYF
>few|-|TRBJ2-1|TRBV11-2
TGTGCCAGCAGGGTTAGCGGCAATGAGCAGTTCTTC
CASRVSGNEQFF
>-|-|TRBJ1-5|TRBV6-2/TRBV6-3
TGTGCCAGCAGGGGTAGGGGGGATCAGCCCCAGCATTTT
CASRGRGDQPQHF
>few|-|TRBJ2-5|TRBV5-1
TGCGCCAGCCAACGAGATGGACGGACCGAAGAGACCCAGTACTTC
CASQRDGRTEETQYF
>few|-|TRBJ2-7|TRBV6-1
TGTGCCAGCACACGAAAGAGCTCCTACGAGCAGTACTTC
CASTRKSSYEQYF
>-|-|TRBJ2-2|TRBV7-9
TGTGCCAGCAGCTTGCTGAACACCGGGGAGCTGTTTTTT
CASSLLNTGELFF
>few|-|TRBJ2-2|TRBV7-2
TGTGCCAGCAGCTTTGGGGGAACCGGGGAGCTGTTTTTT
CASSFGGTGELFF
>-|TRBD1|TRBJ1-2|TRBV19
TGTGCCAGTAGTAGGGGACAGGGCGGACTCGGCTACACCTTC
CASSRGQGGLGYTF
>few|-|TRBJ1-2|TRBV7-9
TGTGCCAGCAGCTTAGAGGGGAACTATGGCTACACCTTC
CASSLEGNYGYTF
>-|TRBD2|TRBJ2-2|TRBV9
TGTGCCAGCACTGGACTAGCGGACACCGGGGAGCTGTTTTTT
CASTGLADTGELFF
>many|TRBD2|TRBJ2-1|TRBV27
TGTGCCAGCAGTCCCCTGCCCGCCGGGACTACGTACAATGAGCAGTTCTTC
CASSPLPAGTTYNEQFF
>-|-|TRBJ2-3|TRBV12-2
TGTGCAAGTCGCCTCCCCAGAGGGGACCCAGATACGCAGTATTTT
CASRLPRGDPDTQYF
>many|-|TRBJ2-5|TRBV4-1
TGCGCCAGCAGCCAAGGACACGTCGTTACGGGAGTAGGAGAGACCCAGTACTTC
CASSQGHVVTGVGETQYF
>-|TRBD1|TRBJ2-7|TRBV28
TGTGCCAGCAGTTCCCCGGGACAGGGGGACGAGCAGTACTTC
CASSSPGQGDEQYF
>-|-|TRBJ1-3|TRBV7-9
TGTGCCAGCAGCCCCCTGAGTTCTAACACCATATATTTT
CASSPLSSNTIYF
>few|TRBD2|TRBJ2-2|TRBV11-2
TGTGCCAGCAGCGGACTAGCGGGGGGCACCGGGGAGCTGTTTTTT
CASSGLAGGTGELFF
>many|-|TRBJ2-2|TRBV7-3
TGTGCCAGCAGCGTAACCAACACCGGGGAGCTGTTTTTT
CASSVTNTGELFF
>few|-|TRBJ2-5|TRBV5-1
TGCGCCAGCAGCTTGGCCGGGCTCCAAGAGACCCAGTACTTC
CASSLAGLQETQYF
>many|TRBD1|TRBJ2-3|TRBV12-3/TRBV12-4
TGTGCCAGCACCCTGACAGGGGGCACAGATACGCAGTATTTT
CASTLTGGTDTQYF
>many|-|TRBJ1-1|TRBV20-1
TGCAGTGCTGGGGGGGGCCAGGGACACACTGAAGCTTTCTTT
CSAGGGQGHTEAFF
>few|TRBD1|TRBJ1-2|TRBV7-9
TGTGCCAGCAGCTCCGAAAGGGACAGATACTATGGCTACACCTTC
CASSSERDRYYGYTF
>few|-|TRBJ2-7|TRBV10-3
TGTGCCATCAGTGAGTCGGATTTCCACGAGCAGTACTTC
CAISESDFHEQYF
>few|TRBD2|TRBJ2-1|TRBV12-3/TRBV12-4
TGTGCCAGCAGAGGACTAGCGGGGTGGCAGGTCTCCTACAATGAGCAGTTCTTC
CASRGLAGWQVSYNEQFF
>-|-|TRBJ1-1|TRBV28
TGTGCCACAGGGGAAGGGCCGAACACTGAAGTTTTCTTT
CATGEGPNTEVFF
>few|-|TRBJ2-4|TRBV12-3/TRBV12-4
TGTGCCAGCAGTTTATGGGGTTCGGCCAAAAACATTCAGTACTTC
CASSLWGSAKNIQYF
>few|-|TRBJ2-7|TRBV4-2
TGTGCCAGCAGCCAAGATGAGAGTGTATTAATGTACGAGCAGTACTTC
CASSQDESVLMYEQYF
>-|-|TRBJ2-7|TRBV7-9
TGTGCCAGCAGCTCGGCAGGGATCGAGCAGTACTTC
CASSSAGIEQYF